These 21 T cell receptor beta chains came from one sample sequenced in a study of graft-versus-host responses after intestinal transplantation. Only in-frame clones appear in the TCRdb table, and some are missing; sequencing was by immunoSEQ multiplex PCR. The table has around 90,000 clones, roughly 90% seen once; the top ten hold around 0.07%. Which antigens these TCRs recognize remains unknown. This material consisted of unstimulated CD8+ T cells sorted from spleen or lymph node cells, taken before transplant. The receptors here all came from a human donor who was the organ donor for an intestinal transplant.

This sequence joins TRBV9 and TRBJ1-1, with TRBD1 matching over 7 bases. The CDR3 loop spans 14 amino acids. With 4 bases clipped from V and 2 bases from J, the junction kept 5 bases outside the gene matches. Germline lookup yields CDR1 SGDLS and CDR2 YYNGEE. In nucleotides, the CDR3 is TGTGCCAGCAGCCCTAGGGACAGCAACACTGAAGCTTTCTTT. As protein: CASSPRDSNTEAFF.

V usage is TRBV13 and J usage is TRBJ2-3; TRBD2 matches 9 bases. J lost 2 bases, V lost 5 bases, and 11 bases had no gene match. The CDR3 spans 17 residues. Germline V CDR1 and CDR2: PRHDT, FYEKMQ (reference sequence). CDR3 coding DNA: TGTGCCAGCAGCGCAGGCGCTAGCGGGGATCTCACAGATACGCAGTATTTT. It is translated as CASSAGASGDLTDTQYF.

The CDR3 loop reads CASSRDREEEKLFF. The DNA for the CDR3 is TGTGCCAGCAGTAGGGACAGGGAGGAAGAAAAACTGTTTTTT. The V and J genes are TRBV28 and TRBJ1-4; 9 positions match TRBD1. V lost 5 bases, J lost 8 bases, and 6 bases stayed unmatched. The CDR3 extends over 14 amino acids. CDR1 and CDR2 (germline): MDHEN, SYDVKM.

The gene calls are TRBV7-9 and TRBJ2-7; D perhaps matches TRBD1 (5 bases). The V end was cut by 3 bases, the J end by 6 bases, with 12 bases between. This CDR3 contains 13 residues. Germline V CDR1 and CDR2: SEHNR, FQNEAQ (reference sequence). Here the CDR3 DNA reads TGTGCCAGCAGCTTCGGCAGTAGGGGCGAGCAGTACTTC. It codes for CASSFGSRGEQYF.

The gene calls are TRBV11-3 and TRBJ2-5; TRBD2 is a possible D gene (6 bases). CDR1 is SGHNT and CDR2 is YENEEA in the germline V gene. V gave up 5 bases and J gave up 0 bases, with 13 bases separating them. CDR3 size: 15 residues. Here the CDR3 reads CASSITTSYQETQYF. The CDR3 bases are TGTGCCAGCAGCATTACAACTAGCTACCAAGAGACCCAGTACTTC.

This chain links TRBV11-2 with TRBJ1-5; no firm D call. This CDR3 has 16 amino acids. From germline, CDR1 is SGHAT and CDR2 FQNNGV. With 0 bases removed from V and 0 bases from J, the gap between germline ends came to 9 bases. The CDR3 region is CASSLDGGNSNQPQHF. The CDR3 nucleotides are TGTGCCAGCAGCTTAGATGGAGGAAATAGCAATCAGCCCCAGCATTTT.

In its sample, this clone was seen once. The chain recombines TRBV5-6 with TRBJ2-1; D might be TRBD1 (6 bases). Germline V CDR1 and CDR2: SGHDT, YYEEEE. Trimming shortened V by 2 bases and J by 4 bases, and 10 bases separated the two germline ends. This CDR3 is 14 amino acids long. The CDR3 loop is CASSFLGAYNEQFF. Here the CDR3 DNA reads TGTGCCAGCAGCTTTCTGGGGGCTTACAATGAGCAGTTCTTC. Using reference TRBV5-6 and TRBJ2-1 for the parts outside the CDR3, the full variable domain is DAGVTQSPTHLIKTRGQQVTLRCSPKSGHDTVSWYQQALGQGPQFIFQYYEEEERQRGNFPDRFSGHQFPNYSSELNVNALLLGDSALYLCASSFLGAYNEQFFGPGTRLTVL.

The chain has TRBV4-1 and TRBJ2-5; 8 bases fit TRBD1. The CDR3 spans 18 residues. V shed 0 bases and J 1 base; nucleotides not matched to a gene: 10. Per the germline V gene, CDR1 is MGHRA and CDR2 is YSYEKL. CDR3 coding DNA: TGCGCCAGCAGCCAAGATATATTGGGGACAGGAATCCAAGAGACCCAGTACTTC. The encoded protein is CASSQDILGTGIQETQYF.

The CDR3 sequence is CAWRTGTSSTDTQYF. The CDR3 DNA reads as TGTGCCTGGAGAACCGGGACTAGTAGCACAGATACGCAGTATTTT. V and J are TRBV30 and TRBJ2-3; 8 bases align to TRBD2. Trimming at V came to 3 bases and at J to 0 bases, leaving 5 bases not matched to a gene. The germline V gene has CDR1 GTSNPN and CDR2 SVGIG (reference sequence). The CDR3 has 15 amino acids.

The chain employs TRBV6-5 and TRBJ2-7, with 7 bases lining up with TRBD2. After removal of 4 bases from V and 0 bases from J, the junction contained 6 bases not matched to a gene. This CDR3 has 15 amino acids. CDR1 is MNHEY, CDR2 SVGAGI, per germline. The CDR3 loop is CASSSNPSGSYEQYF. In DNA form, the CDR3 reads TGTGCCAGCAGTTCCAACCCTAGCGGCTCCTACGAGCAGTACTTC.

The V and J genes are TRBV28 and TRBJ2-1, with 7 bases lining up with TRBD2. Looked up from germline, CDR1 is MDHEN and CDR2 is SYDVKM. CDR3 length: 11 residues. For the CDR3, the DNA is TGTGCTTCTGATCGGGAGGTTGAGCAGTTCTTC. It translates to CASDREVEQFF.

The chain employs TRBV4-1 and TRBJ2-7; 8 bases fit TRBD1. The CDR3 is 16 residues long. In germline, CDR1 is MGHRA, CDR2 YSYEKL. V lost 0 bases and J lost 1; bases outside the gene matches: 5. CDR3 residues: CASSQEDRVFSYEQYF. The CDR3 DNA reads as TGCGCCAGCAGCCAAGAGGACAGGGTATTTTCCTACGAGCAGTACTTC.

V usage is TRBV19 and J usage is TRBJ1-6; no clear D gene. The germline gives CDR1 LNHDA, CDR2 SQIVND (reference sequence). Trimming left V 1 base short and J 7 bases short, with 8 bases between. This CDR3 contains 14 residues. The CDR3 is CASSIAAGNSPLHF. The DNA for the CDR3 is TGTGCCAGTAGTATAGCAGCCGGGAATTCACCCCTCCACTTT.

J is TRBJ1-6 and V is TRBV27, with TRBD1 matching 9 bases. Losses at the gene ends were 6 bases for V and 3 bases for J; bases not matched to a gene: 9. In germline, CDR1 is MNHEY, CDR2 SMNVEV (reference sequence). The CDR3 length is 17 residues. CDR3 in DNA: TGTGCCAGCAGGCAAACAGGGGGCTGGTTCTATAATTCACCCCTCCACTTT. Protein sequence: CASRQTGGWFYNSPLHF.

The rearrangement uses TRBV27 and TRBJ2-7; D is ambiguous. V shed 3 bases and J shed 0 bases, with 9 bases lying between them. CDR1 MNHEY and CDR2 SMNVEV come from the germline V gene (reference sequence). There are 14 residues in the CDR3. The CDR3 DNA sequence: TGTGCCAGCAGTTTTCGCGGATCCTCCTACGAGCAGTACTTC. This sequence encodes CASSFRGSSYEQYF.

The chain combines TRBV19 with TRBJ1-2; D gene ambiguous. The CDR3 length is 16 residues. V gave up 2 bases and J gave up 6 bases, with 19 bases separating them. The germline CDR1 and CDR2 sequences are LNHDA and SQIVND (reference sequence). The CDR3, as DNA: TGTGCCAGTAGTATACGGGTTCGGTTCGGAGGAGATGGCTACACCTTC. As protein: CASSIRVRFGGDGYTF.

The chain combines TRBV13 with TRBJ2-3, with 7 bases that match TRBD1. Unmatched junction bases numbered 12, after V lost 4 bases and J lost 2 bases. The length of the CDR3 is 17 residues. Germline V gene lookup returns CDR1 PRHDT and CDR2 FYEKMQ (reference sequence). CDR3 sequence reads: CASSSRSGTADTDTQYF. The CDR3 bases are TGTGCCAGCAGCTCCCGATCCGGGACAGCCGACACAGATACGCAGTATTTT.

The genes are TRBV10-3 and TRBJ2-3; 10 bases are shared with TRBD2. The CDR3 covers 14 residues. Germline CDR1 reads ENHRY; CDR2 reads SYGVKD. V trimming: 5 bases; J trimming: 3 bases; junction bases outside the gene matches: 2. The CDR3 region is CAISPSGSTDTQYF. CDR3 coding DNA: TGTGCCATCAGTCCTAGCGGGAGTACAGATACGCAGTATTTT.

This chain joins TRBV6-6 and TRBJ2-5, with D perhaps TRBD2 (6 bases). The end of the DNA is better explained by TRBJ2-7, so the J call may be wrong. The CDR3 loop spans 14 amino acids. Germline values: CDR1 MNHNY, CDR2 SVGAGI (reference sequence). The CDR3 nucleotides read TGTGCCAGCAGGTGGGGAGGTGGCACCTACGAGCAGTACTTC. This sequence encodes CASRWGGGTYEQYF.

The CDR3 sequence is CAISESQGNEQFF. The CDR3 nucleotides read TGTGCCATCAGTGAGTCGCAGGGGAATGAGCAGTTCTTC. The rearrangement links TRBV10-3 to TRBJ2-1, with D maybe TRBD1 (6 bases). Trimming removed 0 bases from V and 7 bases from J, with 7 bases in between. Looked up from germline, CDR1 is ENHRY and CDR2 is SYGVKD. This CDR3 has 13 residues.

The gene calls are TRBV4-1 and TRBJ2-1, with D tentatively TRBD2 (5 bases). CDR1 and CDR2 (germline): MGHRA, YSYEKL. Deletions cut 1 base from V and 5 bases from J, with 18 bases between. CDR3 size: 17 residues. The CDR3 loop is CASSQGFPGGGNNEQFF. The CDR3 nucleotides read TGCGCCAGCAGCCAAGGGTTCCCTGGCGGAGGTAACAATGAGCAGTTCTTC.